The 25 T cell receptor beta chains presented below share a single source sample, sequenced in a study of blood T cell repertoires in COVID-19. Data came from immunoSEQ multiplex PCR; TCRdb stores just in-frame clones and leaves some out. In the table there are about 320,000 clones, approximately 85% of which are singletons. The sample consisted of peripheral blood. Source of these receptors: a human donor in a cohort sampled during active COVID-19.

The genes are TRBV5-4 and TRBJ2-2; the D gene is possibly TRBD2 (6 bases). V lost 3 bases and J 0 bases, leaving 15 bases between the germline ends. Germline V gives CDR1 SGHNT, CDR2 YYREEE (reference sequence). CDR3 length: 17 amino acids. The CDR3, as DNA: TGTGCCAGCAGCTCAAAATCCGGGACTCCGAACACCGGGGAGCTGTTTTTT. Protein: CASSSKSGTPNTGELFF.

The J gene is TRBJ2-3, the V gene TRBV4-1; a possible D gene is TRBD1 (6 bases). The CDR3 runs to 16 residues. CDR1 is MGHRA, CDR2 YSYEKL, per germline. The germline V and J ends were trimmed by 3 bases and 2 bases, with 15 bases remaining between them. The CDR3 nucleotides read TGCGCCAGCAGCCAGCTCCCGGGACAACCCACAGATACGCAGTATTTT. Residues: CASSQLPGQPTDTQYF.

This rearrangement joins TRBV15 to TRBJ1-1, with 7 bases identical to TRBD1. In germline, CDR1 is LNHNV, CDR2 YYDKDF (reference sequence). The V segment lost 5 bases and the J segment 5 bases; nucleotides outside the gene matches: 8. This CDR3 contains 14 residues. CDR3 bases: TGTGCCACCAGCCGCGACAGGGCGTGGACTGAAGCTTTCTTT. This codes for CATSRDRAWTEAFF.

In DNA form, the CDR3 reads TGTGCCAGTAAGGACCGGGACAGGAAGGATTCACCCCTCCACTTT. Its protein product is CASKDRDRKDSPLHF. The chain joins TRBV19 to TRBJ1-6, with 8 bases identical to TRBD1. The CDR3 totals 15 residues. The ends lost 7 bases at V and 8 bases at J; junction bases unmatched: 10. Germline V gives CDR1 LNHDA, CDR2 SQIVND (reference sequence).

This chain uses TRBV10-3 with TRBJ2-7, with 8 positions matching TRBD1. Losses at the gene ends were 6 bases for V and 4 bases for J; bases not matched to a gene: 8. There are 14 residues in the CDR3. CDR1 and CDR2 (germline): ENHRY, SYGVKD. As DNA, the CDR3 is TGTGCCATCAGCCCGACAGGGGAAGGGTACGAGCAGTACTTC. It specifies CAISPTGEGYEQYF.

The rearrangement joins TRBV12-3 or TRBV12-4 to TRBJ2-1; no clear D. This CDR3 has 12 amino acids. The CDR3 DNA follows: TGTGCTAGCTTGCAGGAAGCAAATGAGCAGTTCTTC. Amino acids: CASLQEANEQFF.

V and J are TRBV14 and TRBJ2-3; D unresolved. Germline V gene lookup returns CDR1 SGHDN and CDR2 FVKESK. This CDR3 has 14 residues. Trimming took 4 bases from V and 0 from J, leaving 8 bases between them. CDR3 DNA sequence: TGTGCCAGCAGCCCCCTCGGTAGCACAGATACGCAGTATTTT. Residues: CASSPLGSTDTQYF.

DNA for the CDR3: TGTGCTAGTGGCCCCTCCGGCCCAGGGAGCAATCAGCCCCAGCATTTT. Translation gives CASGPSGPGSNQPQHF. The chain carries TRBV12-5 and TRBJ1-5, with D perhaps matching TRBD1 (5 bases). V lost 6 bases and J lost 1, with 16 bases in between. This CDR3 has 16 amino acids. Per the germline V gene, CDR1 is LGHNT and CDR2 is FRNRAP.

This chain connects TRBV19 to TRBJ1-1, with TRBD1 matching over 7 bases. The CDR3 is 14 residues long. Looked up from germline, CDR1 is LNHDA and CDR2 is SQIVND (reference sequence). Unmatched junction bases numbered 2, after V lost 3 bases and J lost 1 base. CDR3 nucleotide sequence: TGTGCCAGTAGTATGGGACAGACGAACACTGAAGCTTTCTTT. Its translation is CASSMGQTNTEAFF.

The chain employs TRBV10-3 and TRBJ2-5; D not resolved. The germline V gene encodes CDR1 ENHRY and CDR2 SYGVKD. The ends were cut back, 6 bases at V and 1 base at J, with 12 bases in the middle. This CDR3 comprises 14 residues. The CDR3, as DNA: TGTGCCATCAGGCCGGCGGTACTCCAAGAGACCCAGTACTTC. This translates into CAIRPAVLQETQYF.

This chain links TRBV9 with TRBJ2-7; 9 nucleotides line up with TRBD1. Trimming removed 4 bases from V and 4 bases from J; junction bases left unmatched: 6. Germline CDR1 reads SGDLS; CDR2 reads YYNGEE. This CDR3 is 14 amino acids long. CDR3 sequence reads: CASSLQGASYEQYF. The CDR3 DNA is TGTGCCAGCAGCTTACAGGGGGCTTCGTACGAGCAGTACTTC. Full variable domain (rest looked up from reference TRBV9 and TRBJ2-7): DSGVTQTPKHLITATGQRVTLRCSPRSGDLSVYWYQQSLDQGLQFLIQYYNGEERAKGNILERFSAQQFPDLHSELNLSSLELGDSALYFCASSLQGASYEQYFGPGTRLTVT.

The rearrangement links TRBV28 to TRBJ1-5; possible D gene TRBD1, 5 bases. V lost 3 bases to trimming and J lost 5 bases, with 17 bases between them. Germline V CDR1 and CDR2: MDHEN, SYDVKM. CDR3 length: 16 residues. The DNA for the CDR3 is TGTGCCAGCAGTTTGTTGGTGACAGCGCCTCATCAGCCCCAGCATTTT. This sequence encodes CASSLLVTAPHQPQHF.

The chain recombines TRBV29-1 with TRBJ1-1, with a tentative D call TRBD1 (5 bases). The germline V and J ends were trimmed by 7 bases and 0 bases, with 9 bases remaining between them. CDR3 size: 12 residues. Germline V gives CDR1 SQVTM, CDR2 ANQGSEA. CDR3 sequence (DNA): TGCAGCGCTGGACATATGAACACTGAAGCTTTCTTT. Translating gives CSAGHMNTEAFF.

Many counts were recorded for this clone. The rearrangement uses TRBV10-2 and TRBJ2-7; 8 bases map to TRBD1. In germline, CDR1 is WSHSY, CDR2 SAAADI. V lost 8 bases and J lost 6; bases outside the gene matches: 3. This CDR3 contains 11 residues. CDR3 amino acids: CASGQGSEQYF. The CDR3 coding sequence is TGCGCCAGCGGACAGGGAAGCGAGCAGTACTTC.

The chain joins TRBV6-5 to TRBJ1-2; D possibly corresponds to TRBD1 (5 bases). CDR3 size: 14 residues. Trimming stripped 4 bases from V and 4 bases from J, with 13 bases between. The germline V gene has CDR1 MNHEY and CDR2 SVGAGI. This CDR3 is CASSSSTVPYGYTF. CDR3 nucleotide sequence: TGTGCCAGCAGTTCCTCGACAGTTCCCTATGGCTACACCTTC.

V is TRBV6-6 and J is TRBJ1-2; perhaps TRBD1 as D (5 bases). The CDR3 totals 15 residues. V dropped 5 bases and J dropped 8 bases, with 21 bases sitting between them. Germline loops: CDR1 MNHNY, CDR2 SVGAGI (reference sequence). CDR3 loop: CASSRGWGGGWGYTF. CDR3 in DNA: TGTGCCAGCAGTAGGGGCTGGGGGGGTGGTTGGGGCTACACCTTC.

This clone was found a few times. The rearrangement joins TRBV9 to TRBJ2-2; perhaps TRBD1 as D (6 bases). The length of the CDR3 is 15 residues. The V and J ends lost 4 bases and 6 bases respectively, with 16 bases between them. Germline V gene data show CDR1 as SGDLS and CDR2 as YYNGEE. In DNA form, the CDR3 reads TGTGCCAGCAGCAAAACCCCAGGGGTGGCCGGGGAGCTGTTTTTT. Translation gives CASSKTPGVAGELFF.

This chain links TRBV27 with TRBJ2-7; the match to TRBD1 covers 9 bases. With V trimmed by 6 bases and J by 7 bases, 13 bases remained unmatched. The CDR3 is 15 amino acids. Germline V gives CDR1 MNHEY, CDR2 SMNVEV (reference sequence). This CDR3 reads CASRGVGTGTSEQYF. The CDR3 DNA reads TGTGCCAGCAGGGGAGTAGGGACAGGGACGAGTGAGCAGTACTTC.

This clone came up a few times. V gene TRBV19 combines with J gene TRBJ2-2, with TRBD1 as a possible D gene (6 bases). The CDR3 has 17 amino acids. CDR1 and CDR2 from the germline V gene are LNHDA and SQIVND (reference sequence). The V gene lost 1 base and the J gene lost 4 bases, with 16 bases spanning the gap. This CDR3 reads CASSIGGGGPATGELFF. CDR3 nucleotides: TGTGCCAGTAGTATAGGGGGTGGGGGCCCAGCCACCGGGGAGCTGTTTTTT.

This clone was seen a single time. This rearrangement joins TRBV29-1 to TRBJ2-3, with a weak D call TRBD2 (5 bases). Between the trimmed V and J ends, which lost 3 bases and 6 bases, there was a span of 13 bases. This CDR3 is built from 13 residues. Germline V gene data show CDR1 as SQVTM and CDR2 as ANQGSEA. CDR3 region: CSVDTSRGDTQYF. CDR3 nucleotide sequence: TGCAGCGTTGATACGAGCAGAGGGGATACGCAGTATTTT.

The CDR3 nucleotides are TGTGCCAGCAGCCAAGTTCGGGTCAGGGCGGCTTTCTTT. It translates to CASSQVRVRAAFF. V usage is TRBV14 and J usage is TRBJ1-1; D is perhaps TRBD1 (5 bases). Trimming took 1 base from V and 11 from J, leaving 14 bases between them. This CDR3 comprises 13 residues. Germline V CDR1 and CDR2: SGHDN, FVKESK.

The chain joins TRBV27 to TRBJ2-3; D is undetermined. With 2 bases removed from V and 0 bases from J, the gap between germline ends came to 12 bases. The CDR3 length is 16 residues. Per the germline V gene, CDR1 is MNHEY and CDR2 is SMNVEV (reference sequence). The CDR3 loop reads CASSLRRIGSTDTQYF. Here the CDR3 DNA reads TGTGCCAGCAGTTTAAGGCGGATCGGGAGCACAGATACGCAGTATTTT.

The CDR3 sequence is CASSPRTGSGTEAFF. DNA for the CDR3: TGTGCCAGCTCACCGCGGACAGGGTCGGGCACTGAAGCTTTCTTT. This chain uses TRBV18 with TRBJ1-1, with 8 bases fitting TRBD1. V lost 3 bases to trimming and J lost 4 bases; unmatched junction nucleotides: 7. Germline V lookup: CDR1 KGHSH, CDR2 LQKENI. There are 15 residues in the CDR3.

This chain links TRBV9 with TRBJ2-3; a weak D match, TRBD2 (6 bases). The CDR3 covers 15 residues. The germline V gene encodes CDR1 SGDLS and CDR2 YYNGEE. V lost 4 bases, J lost 2 bases, and 14 bases lay in between. This chain's CDR3 is CASSMSGPTTDTQYF. In DNA, the CDR3 is TGTGCCAGCAGCATGAGCGGGCCCACCACAGATACGCAGTATTTT.

This clone came up a few times. The chain combines TRBV27 with TRBJ1-1, with D possibly TRBD1 on 5 matching bases. The CDR3 is 13 residues long. V gave up 4 bases and J gave up 6 bases, with 12 bases separating them. The germline CDR1 and CDR2 sequences are MNHEY and SMNVEV (reference sequence). The CDR3 DNA sequence: TGTGCCAGCAGTTCCCAGGGAAACCCTGAAGCTTTCTTT. This encodes CASSSQGNPEAFF.